This TCR beta chain stems from a study of blood T cell repertoires in COVID-19. Overall study context: From T cells, B-cell-depleted T cells, or PBMCs came the material, which was cDNA or gDNA.

The CDR3 totals 13 residues. With V trimmed by 9 bases and J by 0 bases, 3 bases remained unmatched. Germline loops: CDR1 ENHRY, CDR2 SYGVKD. Assay used: immunoSEQ multiplex PCR; TCRdb lists only in-frame clones, some missing. The data contain some 240,000 clones, around 84% of them singletons. Participants spanned ages about 18 to 100 years and resided in fewer than 30 US areas. Clinical histories supplied by participants themselves formed the basis of cohort assignment. The TCR originated in a woman between 45 and 60 years old who had been exposed to COVID-19. The sequenced sample was PBMCs or T cells enriched from blood (not recorded which). The chain carries TRBV10-3 and TRBJ1-1; TRBD1 agrees at 8 bases. As DNA, the CDR3 is TGTGCCATTGGACAGGGTTTGAACACTGAAGCTTTCTTT. Protein product: CAIGQGLNTEAFF.